The 10 T cell receptor beta chains given below trace back to one sample, sequenced in a study of post-analysis software for immune sequencing data. Study findings and constraints: Roughly 5 TRBV segments, TRBV5-6, TRBV5-1 and TRBV20-1 among them, were found more frequent in patients than controls.

The TCR beta cDNA libraries contained unique molecular identifiers. From the PCR reads, TCRdb called clonotypes with MiXCR, one entry per CDR3 protein. Seen here are roughly 730,000 distinct CDR3 sequences, 25% to 30% observed once, and the top ten hold around 0.56%. Antigens of these TCRs are unknown. Sequenced sample: blood. These TCRs come from a girl aged 5 to 17 with multiple sclerosis.

V and J are TRBV10-3 and TRBJ1-2, with a tentative D call TRBD1 (6 bases). The CDR3 covers 12 residues. The V end lost 7 bases, the J end lost 4 bases, and 10 bases lay between the germline ends. CDR1 is ENHRY, CDR2 SYGVKD, per germline. The CDR3 protein is CAITPQGYGYTF. For the CDR3, the DNA is TGTGCCATCACCCCACAGGGCTATGGCTACACCTTC.

In this sample, this clonotype turned up a few times. The chain links TRBV18 to TRBJ2-3; D may match TRBD1 or TRBD2 (6 bases each). CDR3 length: 15 amino acids. Germline CDR1 is KGHSH and CDR2 is LQKENI. V dropped 3 bases and J dropped 3 bases, with 13 bases sitting between them. This CDR3 is CASSPKGGLTDTQYF. CDR3 sequence (DNA): TGTGCCAGCTCACCCAAAGGGGGGCTGACAGATACGCAGTATTTT.

This clonotype was recorded many times. V is TRBV29-1 and J is TRBJ2-5; D gene unclear. The length of the CDR3 is 14 residues. Germline CDR1 is SQVTM and CDR2 is ANQGSEA. Between the trimmed V and J ends, which lost 4 bases and 0 bases, there was a span of 12 bases. As DNA, the CDR3 is TGCAGCGTTGGCGGTGATGAGTACCAAGAGACCCAGTACTTC. Protein sequence: CSVGGDEYQETQYF. Complete variable domain (other parts from reference TRBV29-1 and TRBJ2-5): SAVISQKPSRDICQRGTSLTIQCQVDSQVTMMFWYRQQPGQSLTLIATANQGSEATYESGFVIDKFPISRPNLTFSTLTVSNMSPEDSSIYLCSVGGDEYQETQYFGPGTRLLVL.

To note about this clonotype: A read error may produce the germline difference seen at one junction end. The J gene is TRBJ1-4, the V gene TRBV7-9; D is uncertain. Germline V gene data show CDR1 as SEHNR and CDR2 as FQNEAQ (reference sequence). The CDR3 spans 13 residues. CDR3 bases: TGTGCCAGCAGCTTTCAACTTAATGAAAAACGGTTTTTT. Residues: CASSFQLNEKRFF. Full variable domain (remainder filled in from reference TRBV7-9 and TRBJ1-4): DTGVSQNPRHKITKRGQNVTFRCDPISEHNRLYWYRQTLGQGPEFLTYFQNEAQLEKSRLLSDRFSAERPKGSFSTLEIQRTEQGDSAMYLCASSFQLNEKRFFGSGTQLSVL.

About this clonotype itself: The junction departs from germline at one end; a sequencing error may be responsible. The V call is TRBV29-1, the J call TRBJ2-5, with D perhaps being TRBD1 or TRBD2 (5 bases each). CDR1 SQVTM and CDR2 ANQGSEA come from the germline V gene. The CDR3 covers 12 residues. The CDR3 is CSVEGLGVEQYF. The CDR3 DNA reads as TGCAGCGTAGAAGGACTGGGGGTTGAGCAGTACTTC.

This clonotype was detected only a few times. The gene calls are TRBV20-1 and TRBJ2-5; a weak D match, TRBD1 (6 bases). Deletions cut 0 bases from V and 4 bases from J, with 18 bases between. CDR3 length equals 16 residues. CDR1 DFQATT and CDR2 SNEGSKA come from the germline V gene (reference sequence). The CDR3 reads CSARDRDTNLAETQYF. In DNA form, the CDR3 reads TGCAGTGCTAGAGACCGGGACACCAACCTGGCAGAGACCCAGTACTTC.

This clonotype was seen many times. The chain employs TRBV28 and TRBJ2-7; 8 positions agree with TRBD1. Germline trimming cut 5 bases from V and 4 bases from J; bases unmatched to any gene: 7. From germline, CDR1 is MDHEN and CDR2 SYDVKM. This CDR3 contains 14 residues. The DNA of the CDR3 is TGTGCCAGCAGTCCCGGGACAGGACATTACGAGCAGTACTTC. Translation: CASSPGTGHYEQYF. Complete variable domain (other parts from reference TRBV28 and TRBJ2-7): DVKVTQSSRYLVKRTGEKVFLECVQDMDHENMFWYRQDPGLGLRLIYFSYDVKMKEKGDIPEGYSVSREKKERFSLILESASTNQTSMYLCASSPGTGHYEQYFGPGTRLTVT.

This rearrangement joins TRBV20-1 to TRBJ2-3, with 10 bases fitting TRBD2. V lost 5 bases and J lost 8; bases outside the gene matches: 16. The CDR3 totals 16 residues. Germline V lookup: CDR1 DFQATT, CDR2 SNEGSKA (reference sequence). The CDR3 coding sequence is TGCAGTGCTCGGACACTCCCGGGACTAGCGTTGAGTACGCAGTATTTT. Translation gives CSARTLPGLALSTQYF.

V and J are TRBV9 and TRBJ1-2; D uncertain. V was cut by 0 bases and J by 2 bases, with 5 bases left in between. The CDR3 spans 13 residues. CDR1 is SGDLS, CDR2 YYNGEE, per germline. The CDR3 coding sequence is TGTGCCAGCAGCGTAGCCAGGAACTATGGCTACACCTTC. As protein: CASSVARNYGYTF.

This chain connects TRBV9 to TRBJ1-2; D is perhaps TRBD1 (6 bases). V was shortened by 7 bases and J by 6 bases, with 19 bases between the two germline ends. Germline V CDR1 and CDR2: SGDLS, YYNGEE. CDR3 length: 14 amino acids. CDR3 in DNA: TGTGCCAGCGCACCAAACGGGGGCGGCCATGGCTACACCTTC. This encodes CASAPNGGGHGYTF. Combining the CDR3 with reference TRBV9 and TRBJ1-2 gives the whole variable domain DSGVTQTPKHLITATGQRVTLRCSPRSGDLSVYWYQQSLDQGLQFLIQYYNGEERAKGNILERFSAQQFPDLHSELNLSSLELGDSALYFCASAPNGGGHGYTFGSGTRLTVV.